This is a list of T cell receptor beta chains from one sample in a study of T cell repertoires in cytomegalovirus infection. Using its own MiXCR run on the reads, TCRdb lists one record per CDR3 protein. The sample consists of fewer than 350,000 distinct CDR3 sequences, more than 8% of them appearing once. The sequenced material came from PBMCs. These receptors were obtained from a human donor in good health (CMV status not recorded). Some clones in this sample may be carry-over from other donors' samples. Each CDR3 is given without its conserved first and last residue. The size field is filled for only some rows; it gives once, few, many or a size class.

>TRBJ1-1|TRBV5-1|many
ASSLEGGGTEAF
>TRBJ2-1|TRBV5-6|many
ASSPGLAGAPYNEQF
>TRBJ2-5|TRBV6-1|many
ASSGLYQETQY
>TRBJ1-2|TRBV6-2/TRBV6-3|few
ASNDRGHFGYT
>TRBJ2-1|TRBV12-3/TRBV12-4|NA
ASSSLAGVLGNEQF
>TRBJ2-4|TRBV12-3/TRBV12-4|many
ASSFVAGWTKNIQY
>TRBJ2-1|TRBV10-3|few
AITERWVRREVNNEQF
>TRBJ2-7|TRBV7-2|many
ASSLVIAGDPYEQY
>TRBJ2-7|TRBV7-4|NA
ASSTRQGLYEQY
>TRBJ2-5|TRBV15|few
ATSRELGGHPKGETQY
>TRBJ2-7|TRBV7-9|NA
ASSLHPYSYEQY
>TRBJ1-6|TRBV29-1|few
SVSDRGLNSPLH
>TRBJ1-1|TRBV7-8|many
ASSPGTGTGTEAF
>TRBJ1-2|TRBV7-2|many
ASSPLELVTLSGYT
>TRBJ2-7|TRBV5-6|NA
ASSFSSSSYEQY
>TRBJ1-2|TRBV7-2|few
ASSPRGTEYWGYT
>TRBJ2-7|TRBV4-1|few
ASSPTLGTSGPYEQY
>TRBJ1-6|TRBV11-2|NA
AICLTTSGNSPLH
>TRBJ2-1|TRBV5-4|many
ASSPGLVSNNEQF
>TRBJ2-1|TRBV28|NA
ASSIGTSNWHNEQF
>TRBJ2-7|TRBV7-8|NA
ASSLSTAGSGEQY
>TRBJ2-7|TRBV4-1|few
ASSQDKGYEQY
>TRBJ2-7|TRBV7-2|many
ASSLVGGGTYEQY
>TRBJ2-3|TRBV5-6|many
ASSSSGTSADTQY
>TRBJ2-5|TRBV20-1|NA
SAGGGQGRETQY
>TRBJ2-3|TRBV19|NA
ASRNTDTQY
>TRBJ1-1|TRBV10-3|NA
AISEGLQLNTEAF
>TRBJ2-3|TRBV28|NA
ASSAPAGGIDTQY
>TRBJ2-4|TRBV4-2|many
ASSQGTAKNIQY